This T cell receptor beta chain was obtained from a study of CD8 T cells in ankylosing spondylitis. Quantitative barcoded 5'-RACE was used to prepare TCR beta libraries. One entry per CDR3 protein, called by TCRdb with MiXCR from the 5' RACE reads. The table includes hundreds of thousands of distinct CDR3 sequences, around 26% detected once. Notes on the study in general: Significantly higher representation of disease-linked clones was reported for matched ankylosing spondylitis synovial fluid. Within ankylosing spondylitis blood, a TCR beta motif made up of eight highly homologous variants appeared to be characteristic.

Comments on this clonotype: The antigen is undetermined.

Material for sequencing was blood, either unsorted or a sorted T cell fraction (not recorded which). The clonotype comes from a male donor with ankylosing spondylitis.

CDR3 region: CSARDPSGRRDTQYF. In nucleotides, the CDR3 is TGCAGTGCTAGGGACCCCAGCGGACGAAGAGATACGCAGTATTTT. This chain uses TRBV20-1 with TRBJ2-3, with D maybe TRBD2 (5 bases). V was cut by 3 bases and J by 5 bases, with 18 bases left in between. The germline V gene has CDR1 DFQATT and CDR2 SNEGSKA (reference sequence). CDR3 length: 15 amino acids.